Listed here are 23 T cell receptor beta chains from one sample, sequenced in a study of tumor-infiltrating lymphocytes in glioblastoma multiforme. TCR beta libraries were built from RNA through three nested multiplex PCR rounds using modified ARM-PCR. Via MiXCR, TCRdb re-called the multiplex PCR reads, giving one row per CDR3 protein. Among about 32,000 distinct CDR3 sequences, about 58% were seen once, and the ten largest hold around a third. Sequenced material: brain tumor tissue. These receptor sequences come from a male donor with glioblastoma.

In the case of this clonotype: At one end the junction does not follow the germline gene, possibly because of a read error. The chain couples TRBV5-6 to TRBJ2-1; maybe TRBD1 (6 bases). Germline V CDR1 and CDR2: SGHDT, YYEEEE. The CDR3 extends over 15 amino acids. In DNA, the CDR3 is TGTGCCGGCAGCACCTTTAAGGGGGATAGCAATGAGCAGTTCTTC. It is translated as CAGSTFKGDSNEQFF.

At least ten counts were recorded for this clonotype. The genes are TRBV7-8 and TRBJ2-3; perhaps TRBD2 as D (5 bases). The germline V and J ends were trimmed by 2 bases and 1 base, with 19 bases remaining between them. The germline gives CDR1 SGHVS, CDR2 FQNEAQ. The length of the CDR3 is 18 residues. The CDR3 spells CASSLYGSLGAGTDTQYF. CDR3 DNA: TGTGCCAGCAGCTTATATGGTTCGTTGGGAGCGGGCACAGATACGCAGTATTTT.

This clonotype has a count of ten or more. The chain is built from TRBV7-8 and TRBJ1-6; D is perhaps TRBD1 (5 bases). Germline CDR1 reads SGHVS; CDR2 reads FQNEAQ. Trimming cost V 7 bases and J 7 bases, with 8 bases left between them. The CDR3 extends over 12 amino acids. The CDR3 DNA reads as TGTGCCAGCAAACAGGCCAATTCACCCCTCCACTTT. Translation: CASKQANSPLHF.

A remark on this clonotype: One base away lies a much larger clone, so this may be a sequencing read error. The genes are TRBV12-3 or TRBV12-4 and TRBJ1-1; 8 nucleotides align to TRBD1. This CDR3 has 14 residues. CDR3 bases: TGTGCCAGCAGTTTACAGGGGGCGCAACCTGAAGCTTCCTTT. Translated: CASSLQGAQPEASF.

The chain carries TRBV7-9 and TRBJ1-1, with D perhaps TRBD1 (6 bases). Germline assignment: CDR1 SEHNR and CDR2 FQNEAQ (reference sequence). V was shortened by 3 bases and J by 0 bases, with 8 bases between the two germline ends. The CDR3 runs 14 residues. The chain's CDR3 is CASSFQGMNTEAFF. For the CDR3, the DNA is TGTGCCAGCAGCTTTCAGGGGATGAACACTGAAGCTTTCTTT.

CDR3 DNA: TGCAGCGTGTTGATCCGACAGGGGCACGAGCAGTACTTC. Its protein is CSVLIRQGHEQYF. The chain joins TRBV29-1 to TRBJ2-7; 8 bases match TRBD1. This CDR3 contains 13 residues. Germline CDR1 is SQVTM and CDR2 is ANQGSEA. Trimming removed 6 bases from V and 5 bases from J; junction bases left unmatched: 9.

On this clonotype: Germline is not matched at one junction end, which may reflect a read error. This rearrangement joins TRBV5-1 to TRBJ1-1; no reliable D call. The CDR3 has 12 amino acids. CDR1 SGHRS and CDR2 YFSETQ come from the germline V gene. The CDR3 nucleotides are TGCGCCAGCAGCTTGGAGGGAACTGAAACTTTCTTT. Translating it yields CASSLEGTETFF.

About this clonotype itself: This may stem from a read error, because a much larger clone lies one nucleotide away. Likely a read error: the CDR3 ends without its conserved phenylalanine or tryptophan. The genes are TRBV5-1 and TRBJ2-2, with 10 bases identical to TRBD1. The CDR3 runs 14 residues. The J segment lost 7 bases and the V segment lost 8 bases, leaving 8 bases of the junction unmatched. The V gene's germline CDR1 is SGHRS and CDR2 YFSETQ. As DNA, the CDR3 is TGCGCCAGTTCACCGGGACAGGGGAACGGGGAGCTGTTTTCT. This translates into CASSPGQGNGELFS.

Comment on this clonotype: One end of the junction fails to match germline, which may point to a read error. The CDR3 here is CASSLERGARGKQYF. CDR3 bases: TGTGCCAGTAGCTTAGAGAGGGGAGCCAGAGGCAAGCAGTACTTC. The chain employs TRBV11-3 and TRBJ2-7, with D tentatively TRBD1 or TRBD2 (5 bases each). Germline-derived CDR1 and CDR2 are SGHNT and YENEEA. There are 15 residues in the CDR3.

Many counts were recorded for this clonotype. V is TRBV14 and J is TRBJ2-5; D gene unclear. The germline CDR1 and CDR2 sequences are SGHDN and FVKESK. With 0 bases removed from V and 5 bases from J, the gap between germline ends came to 7 bases. The CDR3 is 13 amino acids. The CDR3 region is CASSQDLFETQYF. The CDR3 DNA follows: TGTGCCAGCAGCCAAGATCTTTTCGAGACCCAGTACTTC.

The chain has TRBV29-1 and TRBJ2-1, with 15 bases lining up with TRBD2. V lost 3 bases to trimming and J lost 8 bases; unmatched junction nucleotides: 5. This CDR3 spans 15 amino acids. The V gene's germline CDR1 is SQVTM and CDR2 ANQGSEA. The CDR3 DNA is TGCAGCGTTGAGGGACTAGCGGGAGGCCGGGATGAGCAGTTCTTC. Translated, it gives CSVEGLAGGRDEQFF.

About this clonotype: Its ends do not fully match the called genes, so a read error is possible. The chain couples TRBV9 to TRBJ1-1, with 7 bases that match TRBD1. The germline gives CDR1 SGDLS, CDR2 YYNGEE. The CDR3 is 15 amino acids. This chain's CDR3 is CASSPRQGTNIEAFF. The CDR3 DNA sequence: TGTGCCAGCAGCCCTAGACAGGGAACGAACATTGAAGCTTTCTTT.

This clonotype was detected a few times. The chain carries TRBV6-6 and TRBJ1-2; D is ambiguous. V was pared by 6 bases and J by 4 bases, with 12 bases between. The V gene's germline CDR1 is MNHNY and CDR2 SVGAGI (reference sequence). The CDR3 is 13 residues long. The CDR3 reads CASRGTDTYGYTF. Here the CDR3 DNA reads TGTGCCAGCAGGGGAACGGATACCTATGGCTACACCTTC.

This sequence joins TRBV6-2 or TRBV6-3 and TRBJ2-1, with TRBD2 matching 12 bases. Germline-derived CDR1 and CDR2 are MNHEY and SVGEGT. The J segment lost 15 bases and the V segment lost 7 bases, leaving 16 bases of the junction unmatched. The CDR3 sequence is 15 residues long. CDR3 in amino acids: CASIKLAGGPLPRFF. The CDR3 bases are TGTGCCAGCATTAAACTAGCGGGAGGACCACTTCCGCGGTTCTTC.

The chain is built from TRBV29-1 and TRBJ2-5, with 8 bases that match TRBD1. The CDR3 consists of 14 residues. Per germline, CDR1 SQVTM and CDR2 ANQGSEA. The trim removed 4 bases at V and 4 bases at J, leaving 8 bases unmatched. The CDR3 sequence: CSVVPGGDGETQYF. CDR3 nucleotide sequence: TGCAGCGTTGTCCCAGGGGGCGATGGAGAGACCCAGTACTTC.

This chain uses TRBV10-3 with TRBJ2-7; 7 nucleotides match TRBD1. This CDR3 region has 12 residues. CDR1 and CDR2 (germline): ENHRY, SYGVKD. V lost 6 bases to trimming and J lost 9 bases; unmatched junction nucleotides: 8. CDR3 DNA: TGTGCCATCAGGGGACAGAGCTACTGGCAGTACTTC. It encodes CAIRGQSYWQYF.

Comments on this clonotype: One end of the junction does not line up with germline, which may come from a read error. This rearrangement joins TRBV4-2 to TRBJ2-1; TRBD1 might be the D (6 bases). The germline V gene has CDR1 LGHNA and CDR2 YNFKEQ. The CDR3 covers 17 residues. Written as DNA, the CDR3 is TGTGCCAGCAGCCAAGATTCGAACAGGGCTTCAAACAATGAGCGGTTCTTC. This sequence encodes CASSQDSNRASNNERFF.

Concerning this clonotype: One end of the junction does not line up with germline, which may come from a read error. The chain recombines TRBV29-1 with TRBJ2-3, with D possibly being TRBD1 or TRBD2 (5 bases each). Germline V CDR1 and CDR2: SQVTM, ANQGSEA. The CDR3 spans 15 residues. CDR3 sequence: CSSKTGLLGTDTRYF. The CDR3 region has the DNA TGCAGCTCCAAAACGGGGCTTCTAGGCACAGATACGCGGTATTTT.

This chain links TRBV20-1 with TRBJ2-1, with D unresolved. The ends were cut back, 3 bases at V and 9 bases at J, with 6 bases in the middle. Germline-derived CDR1 and CDR2 are DFQATT and SNEGSKA (reference sequence). The CDR3 is 10 residues long. In DNA form, the CDR3 reads TGCAGTGCTAGCGTTTTTGAGCAGTTCTTC. Protein sequence: CSASVFEQFF.

In the case of this clonotype: This clone may be a read error of a much larger clone one base away. The V call is TRBV5-8, the J call TRBJ1-6, with unresolved D. The CDR3 extends over 19 amino acids. Germline CDR1 and CDR2: SGHTS and YDEGEE. The CDR3 loop is CASSLGVGRLSSYNSPLLF. The CDR3 nucleotides read TGTGCCAGCAGCTTGGGCGTCGGTAGGCTGAGCTCCTATAATTCACCCCTCCTCTTT.

Concerning this clonotype itself: Being one base from a much bigger clone, this may be a read error. The chain couples TRBV28 to TRBJ1-6; D perhaps matches TRBD1 (5 bases). This CDR3 comprises 14 residues. The ends were cut back, 5 bases at V and 18 bases at J, with 23 bases in the middle. The V gene's germline CDR1 is MDHEN and CDR2 SYDVKM. The CDR3 DNA reads as TGTGCCAGCAGTACCAAAACCGGGATAGGGGATCACCACTTT. As protein: CASSTKTGIGDHHF.

About this clonotype itself: At one end the junction does not follow the germline gene, possibly because of a read error. The chain combines TRBV5-4 with TRBJ1-1; D is ambiguous. This CDR3 is 14 amino acids long. Germline V gene data show CDR1 as SGHNT and CDR2 as YYREEE (reference sequence). CDR3 in amino acids: CASSLMNANTEAIF. CDR3 sequence (DNA): TGTGCCAGCAGCTTGATGAACGCGAACACTGAAGCTATCTTT.

This clonotype came up a few times. Since a much larger clone is just one base distant, this may be a read error. The V and J genes are TRBV30 and TRBJ2-4; 8 bases match TRBD2. The CDR3 is 12 residues long. Germline lookup yields CDR1 GTSNPN and CDR2 SVGIG (reference sequence). Written as DNA, the CDR3 is TGTGCCTGGGCCCGGGAGGGAAACACTCAGTACTTC. This gives the protein CAWAREGNTQYF.